This T cell receptor (beta chain) is drawn from a study of T cells in localized non-small cell lung cancer. Sequenced by immunoSEQ multiplex PCR; TCRdb stores in-frame clones only, minus some. The data show some 4,000 clones, 38% seen once. Study observations and caveats: One tumor region alone was sequenced, and heterogeneity therefore remains possible.

Comment on this clone: Its antigen remains unidentified.

The CDR3 loop spans 12 amino acids. Germline loops: CDR1 SQVTM, CDR2 ANQGSEA. Deletions cut 7 bases from V and 0 bases from J, with 8 bases between. V gene TRBV29-1 combines with J gene TRBJ2-3; D uncertain. Here the sequenced sample was lung tumor tissue, taken before any cancer treatment. This TCR came from a woman aged 40-69 years with stage I lung adenocarcinoma. In nucleotides, the CDR3 is TGCAGCGCGAGATCTAGCACAGATACGCAGTATTTT. Amino acids: CSARSSTDTQYF.